This T cell receptor (beta chain) was captured in a study of T cell responses to AZD1222 COVID-19 vaccine. TCRdb keeps only in-frame clones here, not all; method: immunoSEQ multiplex PCR. The repertoire holds 120,000 or so clones, with 85% to 90% as singletons. Study outcomes and limitations: Baseline seropositivity characterized only a handful of AZD1222 recipients. Donors, mostly white British, included more females; clonal diversity was possibly underestimated. Unmutated variant regions reportedly attract nearly half of all spike-specific TCRs. Spike-specific TCR breadth rose after two AZD1222 doses, and depth rose as well.

Trimming took off 4 bases at V and 8 bases at J, with 17 bases between the two ends. The CDR3 spans 14 residues. Germline V gives CDR1 ENHRY, CDR2 SYGVKD. A remark on this clone: What it binds is unknown.

The chain uses TRBV10-3 and TRBJ1-2; D not certain. The source was peripheral blood, collected on day 0 of AZD1222 vaccination. The receptor's source is an adult in good health. CDR3 sequence (DNA): TGTGCCATCAGTGGAATTGGCAGCGAGGAGGGCTACACCTTC. The encoded protein is CAISGIGSEEGYTF.